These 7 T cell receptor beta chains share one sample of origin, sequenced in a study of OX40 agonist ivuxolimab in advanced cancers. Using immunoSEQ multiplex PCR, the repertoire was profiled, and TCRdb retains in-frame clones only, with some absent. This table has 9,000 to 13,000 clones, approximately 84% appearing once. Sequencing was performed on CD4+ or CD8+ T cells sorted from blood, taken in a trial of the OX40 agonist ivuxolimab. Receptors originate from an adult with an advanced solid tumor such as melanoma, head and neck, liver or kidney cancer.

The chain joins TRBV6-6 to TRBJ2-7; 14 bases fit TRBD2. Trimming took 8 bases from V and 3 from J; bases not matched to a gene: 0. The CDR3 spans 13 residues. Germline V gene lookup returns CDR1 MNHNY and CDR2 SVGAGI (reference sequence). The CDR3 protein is CASGTSGGYEQYF. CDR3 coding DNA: TGTGCCAGCGGGACTAGCGGGGGCTACGAGCAGTACTTC.

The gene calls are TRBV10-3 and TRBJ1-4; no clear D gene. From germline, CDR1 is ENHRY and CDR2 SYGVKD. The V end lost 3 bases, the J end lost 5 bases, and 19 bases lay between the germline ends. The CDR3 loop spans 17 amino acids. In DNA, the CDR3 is TGTGCCATCAGTGAATCTTACCAGGCCTCAAGCAATGAAAAACTGTTTTTT. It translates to CAISESYQASSNEKLFF.

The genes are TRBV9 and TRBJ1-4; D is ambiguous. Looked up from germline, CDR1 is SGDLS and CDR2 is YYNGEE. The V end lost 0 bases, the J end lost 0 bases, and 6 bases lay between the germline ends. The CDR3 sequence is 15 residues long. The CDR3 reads CASSVEGATNEKLFF. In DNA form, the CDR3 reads TGTGCCAGCAGCGTAGAGGGTGCAACTAATGAAAAACTGTTTTTT.

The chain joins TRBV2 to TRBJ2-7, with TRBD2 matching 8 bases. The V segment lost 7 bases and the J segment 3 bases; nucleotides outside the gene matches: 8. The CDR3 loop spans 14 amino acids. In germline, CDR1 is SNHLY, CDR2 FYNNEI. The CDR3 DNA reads TGTGCCAGCATTCCGGGACTAGGGGACTACGAGCAGTACTTC. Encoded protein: CASIPGLGDYEQYF.

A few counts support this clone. CDR3 amino acids: CASRGIGASYEQYF. CDR3 DNA: TGTGCCAGCAGGGGGATCGGGGCTTCCTACGAGCAGTACTTC. The rearrangement links TRBV6-6 to TRBJ2-7; D may match TRBD1 or TRBD2 (5 bases each). Trimming shortened V by 6 bases and J by 1 base, and 13 bases separated the two germline ends. The germline CDR1 and CDR2 sequences are MNHNY and SVGAGI (reference sequence). The length of the CDR3 is 14 residues.

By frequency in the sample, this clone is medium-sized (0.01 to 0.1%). Here the CDR3 reads CAWASGTANTEAFF. Written as DNA, the CDR3 is TGTGCCTGGGCCTCCGGGACAGCGAACACTGAAGCTTTCTTT. V is TRBV30 and J is TRBJ1-1, with 7 bases aligning to TRBD1. The CDR3 covers 14 residues. Per germline, CDR1 GTSNPN and CDR2 SVGIG (reference sequence). The V and J ends lost 5 bases and 1 base, in that order; junction bases with no gene match: 7. The whole variable domain, filled in from reference TRBV30 and TRBJ1-1, reads SQTIHQWPATLVQPVGSPLSLECTVEGTSNPNLYWYRQAAGRGLQLLFYSVGIGQISSEVPQNLSASRPQDRQFILSSKKLLLSDSGFYLCAWASGTANTEAFFGQGTRLTVV.

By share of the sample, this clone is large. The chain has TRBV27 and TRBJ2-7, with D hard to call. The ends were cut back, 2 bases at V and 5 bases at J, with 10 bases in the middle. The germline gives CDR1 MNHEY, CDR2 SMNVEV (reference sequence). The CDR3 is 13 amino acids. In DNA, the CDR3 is TGTGCCAGCAGTTTAAAGGCCCAGCACGAGCAGTACTTC. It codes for CASSLKAQHEQYF.